This is a list of T cell receptor beta chains from one sample in a study of radiotherapy plus CTLA-4 blockade in lung cancer. Method: immunoSEQ multiplex PCR; TCRdb's copy keeps in-frame clones and lacks some. The profile shows just over 60,000 clones, 70% to 80% of them singletons. The sample here was peripheral blood, taken from a patient treated with radiotherapy plus ipilimumab. These receptors all come from a human donor with non-small cell lung cancer who had a complete response to radiotherapy plus ipilimumab. Both conserved end residues are part of each CDR3. A D gene is named only where the DNA matches it firmly. Expanded clones get a size class; other rows say once, few or many, or leave the size out.

j_call v_call d_call clone_size cdr3_aa cdr3_nt
TRBJ1-1 TRBV6-5 . . CASSPLRRMNTEAFF TGTGCCAGCAGTCCTCTCAGACGCATGAACACTGAAGCTTTCTTT
TRBJ2-1 TRBV27 TRBD2 . CASSPRTSGRAEQFF TGTGCCAGCAGTCCTAGGACTAGCGGGAGGGCCGAGCAGTTCTTC
TRBJ1-5 TRBV6-5 . . CASRDRLDQPQHF TGTGCCAGCAGAGACAGGTTGGATCAGCCCCAGCATTTT
TRBJ2-4 TRBV7-2 TRBD1 . CASSFPEGQLAKNIQYF TGTGCCAGCAGCTTCCCCGAGGGACAGCTAGCCAAAAACATTCAGTACTTC
TRBJ1-5 TRBV10-3 . . CAISESNGVAQHF TGTGCCATCAGTGAGTCAAACGGGGTGGCCCAGCATTTT
TRBJ1-1 TRBV18 . few CASSPVGTEAFF TGTGCCAGCTCACCGGTCGGCACTGAAGCTTTCTTT
TRBJ1-6 TRBV19 . . CASSVVFGPSPLHF TGTGCCAGTAGTGTAGTTTTTGGCCCTTCACCCCTCCACTTT
TRBJ2-1 TRBV25-1 . few CASSERGNEQFF TGTGCCAGCAGTGAGAGGGGCAATGAGCAGTTCTTC
TRBJ1-1 TRBV10-1 . once CASSEFTGVTEAFF TGCGCCAGCAGTGAGTTTACGGGGGTAACTGAAGCTTTCTTT
TRBJ2-2 TRBV7-9 . . CASSLLAGELFF TGTGCCAGCAGCCTCCTCGCCGGGGAGCTGTTTTTT
TRBJ1-1 TRBV7-9 . once CASSRDTPNTEAFF TGTGCCAGCAGTCGGGACACTCCGAACACTGAAGCTTTCTTT
TRBJ2-1 TRBV6-1 . . CASSARRDNEQFF TGTGCCAGCAGTGCCAGACGGGACAATGAGCAGTTCTTC
TRBJ1-1 TRBV30 TRBD1 . CAWSGTGIGTEAFF TGTGCCTGGAGTGGGACAGGGATTGGCACTGAAGCTTTCTTT
TRBJ1-3 TRBV10-1 . . CASRELTDGNTIYF TGCGCCAGCAGGGAACTTACTGATGGAAACACCATATATTTT
TRBJ2-3 TRBV12-5 . . CASAPEGDTQYF TGTGCTAGTGCCCCGGAAGGGGATACGCAGTATTTT
TRBJ1-2 TRBV30 TRBD1 once CAWRRDSHYGYTF TGTGCCTGGAGGCGGGACAGTCACTATGGCTACACCTTC
TRBJ1-2 TRBV6-1 . . CATRTSGTTHGYTF TGTGCCACGCGCACCAGCGGGACAACCCATGGCTACACCTTC
TRBJ1-1 TRBV10-3 . . CAISRAGSNTEAFF TGTGCCATCAGCAGGGCCGGGTCTAACACTGAAGCTTTCTTT
TRBJ2-7 TRBV6-5 TRBD1 . CASSSGTGGEQYF TGTGCCAGCAGTTCCGGGACAGGGGGCGAGCAGTACTTC
TRBJ1-2 TRBV5-5 . . CASSLVGNLANYGYTF TGTGCCAGCAGCTTGGTCGGAAACTTAGCTAACTATGGCTACACCTTC
TRBJ1-3 TRBV7-9 . . CASSPPLGSSGNTIYF TGTGCCAGCAGCCCCCCCCTGGGGAGCTCTGGAAACACCATATATTTT
TRBJ1-2 TRBV19 . once CASRTMGRNYGYTF TGTGCCAGTAGAACGATGGGACGGAACTATGGCTACACCTTC